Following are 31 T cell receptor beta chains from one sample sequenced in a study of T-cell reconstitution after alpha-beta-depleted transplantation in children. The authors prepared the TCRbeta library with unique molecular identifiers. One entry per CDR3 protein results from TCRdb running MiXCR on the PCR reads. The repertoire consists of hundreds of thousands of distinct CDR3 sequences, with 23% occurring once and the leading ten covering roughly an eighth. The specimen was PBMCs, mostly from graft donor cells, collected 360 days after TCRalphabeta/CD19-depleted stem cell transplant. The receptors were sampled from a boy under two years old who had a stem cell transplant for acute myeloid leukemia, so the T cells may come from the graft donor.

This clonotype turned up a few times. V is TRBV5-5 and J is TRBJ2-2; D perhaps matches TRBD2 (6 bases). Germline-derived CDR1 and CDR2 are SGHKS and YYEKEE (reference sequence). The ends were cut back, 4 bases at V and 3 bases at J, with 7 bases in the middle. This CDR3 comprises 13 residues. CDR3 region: CASSPGDTGELFF. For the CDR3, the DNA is TGTGCCAGCAGCCCGGGGGACACCGGGGAGCTGTTTTTT.

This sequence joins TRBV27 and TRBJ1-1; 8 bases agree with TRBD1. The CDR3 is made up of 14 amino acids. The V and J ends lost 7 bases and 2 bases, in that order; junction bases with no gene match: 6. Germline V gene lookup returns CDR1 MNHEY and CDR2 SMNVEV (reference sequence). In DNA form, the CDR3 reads TGTGCCAGCACGTCCGGACAGGGCAACACTGAAGCTTTCTTT. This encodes CASTSGQGNTEAFF.

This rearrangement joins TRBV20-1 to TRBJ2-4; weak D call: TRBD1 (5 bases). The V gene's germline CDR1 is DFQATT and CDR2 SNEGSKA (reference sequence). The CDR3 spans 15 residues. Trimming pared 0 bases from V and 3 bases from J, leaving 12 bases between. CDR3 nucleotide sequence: TGCAGTGCTAGAGATCTAGGGGCGGTCAAAAACATTCAGTACTTC. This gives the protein CSARDLGAVKNIQYF.

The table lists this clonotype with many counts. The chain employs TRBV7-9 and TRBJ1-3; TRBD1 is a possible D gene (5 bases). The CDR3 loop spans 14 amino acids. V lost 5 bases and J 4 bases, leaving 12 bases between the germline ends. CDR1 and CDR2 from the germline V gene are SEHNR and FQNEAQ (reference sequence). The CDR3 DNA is TGTGCCAGCAGCGCGGGGACTGGAGGAAACACCATATATTTT. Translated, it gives CASSAGTGGNTIYF.

CDR3 sequence: CASSEGTFNEKLFF. For the CDR3, the DNA is TGTGCCAGCAGTGAAGGGACCTTTAATGAAAAACTGTTTTTT. This chain uses TRBV6-1 with TRBJ1-4; D uncertain. CDR3 length equals 14 residues. V was clipped by 1 base and J by 4 bases, with 7 bases between them. Per germline, CDR1 MNHNS and CDR2 SASEGT.

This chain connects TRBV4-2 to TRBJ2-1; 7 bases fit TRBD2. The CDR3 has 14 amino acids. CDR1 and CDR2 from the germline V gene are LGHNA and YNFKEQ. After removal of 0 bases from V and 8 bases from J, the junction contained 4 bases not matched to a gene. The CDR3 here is CASSQDTTSDEQFF. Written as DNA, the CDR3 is TGTGCCAGCAGCCAAGACACAACTAGCGATGAGCAGTTCTTC.

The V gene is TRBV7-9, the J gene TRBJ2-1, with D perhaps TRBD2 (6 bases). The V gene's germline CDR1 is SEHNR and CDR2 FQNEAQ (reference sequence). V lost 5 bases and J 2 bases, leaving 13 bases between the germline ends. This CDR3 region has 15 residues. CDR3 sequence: CASSPGTPAYNEQFF. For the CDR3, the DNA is TGTGCCAGCAGCCCCGGGACTCCTGCCTACAATGAGCAGTTCTTC.

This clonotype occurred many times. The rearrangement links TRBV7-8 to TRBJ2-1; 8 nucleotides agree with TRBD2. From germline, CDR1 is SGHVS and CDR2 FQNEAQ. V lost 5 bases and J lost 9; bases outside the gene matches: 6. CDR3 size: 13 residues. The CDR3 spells CASSGRGVSEQFF. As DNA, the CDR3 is TGTGCCAGCAGCGGGCGGGGGGTGAGTGAGCAGTTCTTC. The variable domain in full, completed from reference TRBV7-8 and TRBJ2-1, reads GAGVSQSPRYKVAKRGQDVALRCDPISGHVSLFWYQQALGQGPEFLTYFQNEAQLDKSGLPSDRFFAERPEGSVSTLKIQRTQQEDSAVYLCASSGRGVSEQFFGPGTRLTVL.

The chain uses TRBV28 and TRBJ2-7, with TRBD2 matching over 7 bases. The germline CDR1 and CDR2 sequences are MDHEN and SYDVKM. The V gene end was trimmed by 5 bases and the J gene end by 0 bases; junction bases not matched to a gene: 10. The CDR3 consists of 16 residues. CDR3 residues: CASSGQGGGPSYEQYV. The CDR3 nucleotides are TGTGCCAGCAGTGGTCAAGGCGGGGGACCCTCCTACGAGCAGTACGTC.

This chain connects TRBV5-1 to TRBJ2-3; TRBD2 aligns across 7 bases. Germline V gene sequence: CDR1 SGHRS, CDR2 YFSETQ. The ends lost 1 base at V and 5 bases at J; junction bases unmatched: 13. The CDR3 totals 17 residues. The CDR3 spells CASSLSRLADGGDTQYF. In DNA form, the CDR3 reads TGCGCCAGCAGCTTGAGTCGACTAGCCGACGGTGGAGATACGCAGTATTTT. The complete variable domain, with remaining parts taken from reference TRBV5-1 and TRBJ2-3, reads KAGVTQTPRYLIKTRGQQVTLSCSPISGHRSVSWYQQTPGQGLQFLFEYFSETQRNKGNFPGRFSGRQFSNSRSEMNVSTLELGDSALYLCASSLSRLADGGDTQYFGPGTRLTVL.

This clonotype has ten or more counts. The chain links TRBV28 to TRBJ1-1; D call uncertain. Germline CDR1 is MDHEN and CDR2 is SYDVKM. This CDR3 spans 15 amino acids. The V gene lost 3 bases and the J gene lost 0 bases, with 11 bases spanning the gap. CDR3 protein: CASSFAGELNTEAFF. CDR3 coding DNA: TGTGCCAGCAGTTTCGCCGGGGAGCTGAACACTGAAGCTTTCTTT.

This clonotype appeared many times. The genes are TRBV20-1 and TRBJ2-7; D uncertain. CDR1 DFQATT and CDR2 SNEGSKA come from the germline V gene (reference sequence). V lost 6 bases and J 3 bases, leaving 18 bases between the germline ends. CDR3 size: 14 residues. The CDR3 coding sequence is TGCAGTGCCTTCTCAGCTACCTCTAACTACGAGCAGTACGTC. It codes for CSAFSATSNYEQYV.

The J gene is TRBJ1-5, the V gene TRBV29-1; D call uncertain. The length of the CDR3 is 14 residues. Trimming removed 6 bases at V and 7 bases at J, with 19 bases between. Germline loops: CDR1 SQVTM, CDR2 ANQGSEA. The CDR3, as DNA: TGCAGCGTAGGTTCCGACGGGGAAGAGCAGCCCCAGCATTTT. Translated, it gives CSVGSDGEEQPQHF.

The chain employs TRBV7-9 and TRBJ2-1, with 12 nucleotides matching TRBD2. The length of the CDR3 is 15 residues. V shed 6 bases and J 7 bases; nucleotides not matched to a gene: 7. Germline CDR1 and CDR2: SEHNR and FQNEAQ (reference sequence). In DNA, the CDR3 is TGTGCCAGCAGGCTTTCTAGCGGGGGGGCTAATGAGCAGTTCTTC. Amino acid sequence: CASRLSSGGANEQFF.

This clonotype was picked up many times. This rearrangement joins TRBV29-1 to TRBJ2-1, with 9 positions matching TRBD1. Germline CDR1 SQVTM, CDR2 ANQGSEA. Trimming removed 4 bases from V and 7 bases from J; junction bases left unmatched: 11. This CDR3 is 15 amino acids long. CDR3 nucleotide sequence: TGCAGCGTTGGACTCGGGACAGGGATCAAGAATGAGCAGTTCTTC. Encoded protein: CSVGLGTGIKNEQFF.

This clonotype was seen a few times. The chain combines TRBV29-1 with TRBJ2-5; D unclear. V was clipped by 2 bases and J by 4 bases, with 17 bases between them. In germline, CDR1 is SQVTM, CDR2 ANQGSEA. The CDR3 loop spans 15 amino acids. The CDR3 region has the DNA TGCAGCGTTGAATATCTGGGTTCCGGTAGAGAGACCCAGTACTTC. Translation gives CSVEYLGSGRETQYF.

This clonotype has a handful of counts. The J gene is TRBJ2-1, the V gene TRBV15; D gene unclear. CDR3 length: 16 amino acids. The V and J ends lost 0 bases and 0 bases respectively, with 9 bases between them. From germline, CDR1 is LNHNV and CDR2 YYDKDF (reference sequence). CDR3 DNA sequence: TGTGCCACCAGCAGAGACAGTCAGCACTCCTACAATGAGCAGTTCTTC. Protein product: CATSRDSQHSYNEQFF.

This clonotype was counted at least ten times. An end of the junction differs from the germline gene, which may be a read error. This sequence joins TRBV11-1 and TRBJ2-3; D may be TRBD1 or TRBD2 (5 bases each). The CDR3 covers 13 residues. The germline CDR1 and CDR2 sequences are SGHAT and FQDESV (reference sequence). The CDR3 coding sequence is TGCTCCTCTCTAGCTTTCGGGGCCAATACGCAGTATTTT. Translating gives CSSLAFGANTQYF.

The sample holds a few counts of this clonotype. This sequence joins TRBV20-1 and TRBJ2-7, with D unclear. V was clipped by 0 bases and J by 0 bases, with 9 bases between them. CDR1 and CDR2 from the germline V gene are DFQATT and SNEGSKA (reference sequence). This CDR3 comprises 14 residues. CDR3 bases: TGCAGTGCTAGAGATCCGGACGGCTCCTACGAGCAGTACTTC. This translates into CSARDPDGSYEQYF.

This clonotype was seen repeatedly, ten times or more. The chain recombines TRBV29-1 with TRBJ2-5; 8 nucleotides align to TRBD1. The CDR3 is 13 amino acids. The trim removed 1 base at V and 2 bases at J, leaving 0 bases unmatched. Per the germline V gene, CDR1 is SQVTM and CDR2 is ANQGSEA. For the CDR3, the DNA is TGCAGCGTTGAAGGGACAGGGCAAGAGACCCAGTACTTC. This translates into CSVEGTGQETQYF.

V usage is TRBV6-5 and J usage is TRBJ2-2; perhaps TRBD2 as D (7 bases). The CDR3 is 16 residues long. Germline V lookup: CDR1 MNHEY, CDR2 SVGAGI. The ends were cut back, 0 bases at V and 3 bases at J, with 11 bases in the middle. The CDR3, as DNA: TGTGCCAGCAGTTACTCAGGGGGGGCCTACACCGGGGAGCTGTTTTTT. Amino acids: CASSYSGGAYTGELFF.

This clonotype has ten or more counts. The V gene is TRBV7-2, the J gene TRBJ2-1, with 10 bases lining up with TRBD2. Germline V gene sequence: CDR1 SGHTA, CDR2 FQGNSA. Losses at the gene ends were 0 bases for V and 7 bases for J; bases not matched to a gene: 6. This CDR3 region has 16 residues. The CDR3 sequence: CASSLASGGPHNEQFF. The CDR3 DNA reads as TGTGCCAGCAGCTTAGCTAGCGGGGGGCCGCATAATGAGCAGTTCTTC.

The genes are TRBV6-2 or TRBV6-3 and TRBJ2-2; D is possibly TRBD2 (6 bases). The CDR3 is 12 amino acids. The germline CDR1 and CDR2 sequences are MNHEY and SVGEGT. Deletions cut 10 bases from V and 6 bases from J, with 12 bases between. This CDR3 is CATEWGAGELFF. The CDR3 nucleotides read TGTGCCACCGAATGGGGGGCCGGGGAGCTGTTTTTT.

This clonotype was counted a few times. CDR3 sequence: CASSGLLAGHPGNTEAFF. CDR3 in DNA: TGTGCCAGCAGTGGACTCTTAGCGGGACACCCTGGGAACACTGAAGCTTTCTTT. The chain combines TRBV6-4 with TRBJ1-1; TRBD1 is a possible D gene (6 bases). Germline CDR1 reads MRHNA; CDR2 reads SNTAGT. The CDR3 is 18 residues long. The V end was cut by 4 bases, the J end by 1 base, with 22 bases between.

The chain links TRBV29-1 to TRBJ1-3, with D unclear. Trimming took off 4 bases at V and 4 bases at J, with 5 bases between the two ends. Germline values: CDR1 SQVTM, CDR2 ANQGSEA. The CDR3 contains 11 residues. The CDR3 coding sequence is TGCAGCGTTGTAATCGGAAACACCATATATTTT. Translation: CSVVIGNTIYF.

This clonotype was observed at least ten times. The CDR3 DNA reads as TGCGCCAGCAGCCAAGATCGACTAGCGGGCACCTACGAGCAGTACTTC. It codes for CASSQDRLAGTYEQYF. The chain has TRBV4-3 and TRBJ2-7, with 10 bases that match TRBD2. V lost 0 bases and J lost 2; bases outside the gene matches: 4. This CDR3 comprises 16 residues. CDR1 LGHNA and CDR2 YSLEER come from the germline V gene.

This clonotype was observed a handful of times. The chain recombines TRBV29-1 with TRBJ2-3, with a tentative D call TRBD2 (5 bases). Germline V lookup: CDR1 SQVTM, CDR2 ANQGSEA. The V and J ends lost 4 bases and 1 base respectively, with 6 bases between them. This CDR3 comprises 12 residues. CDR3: CSVGERTDTQYF. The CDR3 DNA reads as TGCAGCGTTGGGGAGCGCACAGATACGCAGTATTTT.

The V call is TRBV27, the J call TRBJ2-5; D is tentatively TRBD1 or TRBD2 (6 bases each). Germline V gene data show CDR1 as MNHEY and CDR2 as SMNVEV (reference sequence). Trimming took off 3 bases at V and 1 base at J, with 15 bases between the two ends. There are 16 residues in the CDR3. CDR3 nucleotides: TGTGCCAGCAGTTTTAGGTGGGGGGCCATCCAAGAGACCCAGTACTTC. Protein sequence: CASSFRWGAIQETQYF.

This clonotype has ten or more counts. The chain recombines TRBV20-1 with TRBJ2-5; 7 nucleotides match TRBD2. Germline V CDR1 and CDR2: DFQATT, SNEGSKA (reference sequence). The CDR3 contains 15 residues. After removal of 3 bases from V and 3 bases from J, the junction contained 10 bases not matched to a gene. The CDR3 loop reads CSARAPLLAEETQYF. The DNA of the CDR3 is TGCAGTGCTAGGGCGCCCCTTCTAGCGGAAGAGACCCAGTACTTC.

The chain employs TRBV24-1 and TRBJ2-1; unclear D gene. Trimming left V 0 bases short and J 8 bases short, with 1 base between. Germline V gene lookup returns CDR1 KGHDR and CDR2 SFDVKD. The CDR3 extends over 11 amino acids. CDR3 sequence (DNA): TGTGCCACCAGTGATTTGCATGAGCAGTTCTTC. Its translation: CATSDLHEQFF.

CDR3 nucleotides: TGCAGTGCTAGACGTGGGGGCAGGGATACGCAGTATTTT. Translating gives CSARRGGRDTQYF. The chain uses TRBV20-1 and TRBJ2-3; tentatively, D is TRBD1 (6 bases). V dropped 2 bases and J dropped 6 bases, with 12 bases sitting between them. CDR1 and CDR2 (germline): DFQATT, SNEGSKA (reference sequence). The CDR3 extends over 13 amino acids.